Listed here is a single T cell receptor beta chain. Its target is not known. This entry comes from a study of CD8 T cells in ankylosing spondylitis. Study-wide results and caveats: Disease-linked clones proved CD8+ and comparatively uncommon in peripheral blood. Prior work had noted some motif variants in reactive arthritis blood and synovial fluid.

The length of the CDR3 is 14 residues. CDR1 is LGHNA and CDR2 is YNFKEQ in the germline V gene. J was trimmed by 2 bases and V by 3 bases; bases with no gene match: 3. Via MiXCR, TCRdb re-called the 5' RACE reads, giving one row per CDR3 protein. The sample records more than 300,000 distinct CDR3 sequences, 11% being singletons. Material: blood, either unsorted or a sorted T cell fraction (not recorded which). The V and J genes are TRBV4-2 and TRBJ1-1; 7 bases are a match to TRBD1. This receptor was taken from a female donor with ankylosing spondylitis or in good health (not recorded which). CDR3 in amino acids: CASSQGQINTEAFF. CDR3 DNA: TGTGCCAGCAGCCAGGGACAGATTAACACTGAAGCTTTCTTT.